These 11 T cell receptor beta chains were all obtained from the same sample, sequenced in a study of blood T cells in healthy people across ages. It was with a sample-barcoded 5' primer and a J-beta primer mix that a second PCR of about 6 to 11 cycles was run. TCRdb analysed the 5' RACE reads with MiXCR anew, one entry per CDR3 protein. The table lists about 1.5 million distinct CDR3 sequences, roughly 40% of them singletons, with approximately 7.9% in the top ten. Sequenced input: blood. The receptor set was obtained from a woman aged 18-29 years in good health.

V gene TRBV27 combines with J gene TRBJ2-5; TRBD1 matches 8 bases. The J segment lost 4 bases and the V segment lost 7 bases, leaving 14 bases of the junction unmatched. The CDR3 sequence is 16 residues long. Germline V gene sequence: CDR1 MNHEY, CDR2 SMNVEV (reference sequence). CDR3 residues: CASTKLVTGGLETQYF. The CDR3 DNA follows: TGTGCCAGCACCAAACTGGTCACAGGGGGTTTAGAGACCCAGTACTTC.

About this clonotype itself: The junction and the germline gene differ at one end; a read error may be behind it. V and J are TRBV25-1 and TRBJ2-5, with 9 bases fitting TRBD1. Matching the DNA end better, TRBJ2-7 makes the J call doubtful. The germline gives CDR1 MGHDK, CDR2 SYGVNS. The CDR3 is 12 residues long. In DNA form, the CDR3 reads TGTGTCAGCAGTCAGGACAGGGGCGAGCAGTACTTC. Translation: CVSSQDRGEQYF.

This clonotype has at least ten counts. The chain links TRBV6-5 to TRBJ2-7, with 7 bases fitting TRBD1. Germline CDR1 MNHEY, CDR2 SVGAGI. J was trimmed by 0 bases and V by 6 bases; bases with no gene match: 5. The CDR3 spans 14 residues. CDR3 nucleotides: TGTGCCAGCAGGACAGGGTTAAGCTCCTACGAGCAGTACTTC. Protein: CASRTGLSSYEQYF.

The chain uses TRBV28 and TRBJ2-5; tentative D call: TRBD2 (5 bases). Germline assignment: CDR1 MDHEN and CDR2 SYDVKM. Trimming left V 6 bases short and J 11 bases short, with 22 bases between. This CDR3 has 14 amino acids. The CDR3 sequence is CASRAYGERNEQYF. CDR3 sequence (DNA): TGTGCCAGCAGGGCTTATGGGGAGCGGAATGAGCAGTACTTC.

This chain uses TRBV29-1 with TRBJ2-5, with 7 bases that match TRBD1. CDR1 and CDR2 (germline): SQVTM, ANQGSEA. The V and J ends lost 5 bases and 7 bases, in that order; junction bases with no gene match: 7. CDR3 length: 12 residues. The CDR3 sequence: CSVRGGSATQYF. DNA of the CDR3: TGCAGCGTTAGAGGGGGCTCAGCGACCCAGTACTTC.

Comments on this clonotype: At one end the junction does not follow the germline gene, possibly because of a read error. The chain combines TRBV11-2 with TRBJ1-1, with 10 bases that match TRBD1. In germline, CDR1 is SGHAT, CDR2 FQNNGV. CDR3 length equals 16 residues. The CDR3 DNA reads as TGTACCAGCAGCTTATCCTCCCCGGGGACAGGGGCTGAAGCTTTCTTT. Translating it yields CTSSLSSPGTGAEAFF.

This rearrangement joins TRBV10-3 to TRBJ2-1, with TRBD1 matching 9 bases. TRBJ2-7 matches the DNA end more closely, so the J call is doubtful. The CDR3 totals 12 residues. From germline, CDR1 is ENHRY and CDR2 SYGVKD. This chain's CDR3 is CAIATGQGEQYF. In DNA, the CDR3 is TGTGCCATCGCTACGGGACAGGGAGAGCAGTACTTC.

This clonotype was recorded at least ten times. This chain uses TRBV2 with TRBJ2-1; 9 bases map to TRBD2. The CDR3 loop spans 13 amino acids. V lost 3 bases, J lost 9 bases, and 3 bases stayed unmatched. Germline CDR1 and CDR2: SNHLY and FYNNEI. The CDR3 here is CASSEVAGAEQFF. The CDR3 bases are TGTGCCAGCAGTGAGGTAGCGGGGGCTGAGCAGTTCTTC.

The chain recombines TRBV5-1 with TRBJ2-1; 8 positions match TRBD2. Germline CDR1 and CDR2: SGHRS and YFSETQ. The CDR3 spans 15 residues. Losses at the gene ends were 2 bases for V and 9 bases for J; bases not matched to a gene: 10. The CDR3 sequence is CASSFSPAGVSEQFF. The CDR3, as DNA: TGCGCCAGCAGCTTTTCGCCAGCGGGAGTTAGTGAGCAGTTCTTC.

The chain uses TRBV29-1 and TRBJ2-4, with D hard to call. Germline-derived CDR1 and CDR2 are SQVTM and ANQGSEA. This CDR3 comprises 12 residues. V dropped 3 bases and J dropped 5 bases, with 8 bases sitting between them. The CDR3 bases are TGCAGCGTTGACCCAGGCCAAAACATTCAGTACTTC. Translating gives CSVDPGQNIQYF.

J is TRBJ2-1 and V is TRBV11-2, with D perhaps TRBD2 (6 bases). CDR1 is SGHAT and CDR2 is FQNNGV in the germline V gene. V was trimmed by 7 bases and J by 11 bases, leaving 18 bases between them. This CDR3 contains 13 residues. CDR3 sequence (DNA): TGTGCCAGCATGAGCGAGGAGGGAGGTAAGCAGTTCTTC. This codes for CASMSEEGGKQFF.